The text below deals with one T cell receptor (beta chain). Trimming pared 4 bases from V and 10 bases from J, leaving 11 bases between. The CDR3 length is 12 residues. CDR1 and CDR2 from the germline V gene are LGHDT and YNNKEL (reference sequence). The data were taken from a study of blood T cell repertoires in COVID-19. Overall study context: Sites across the United States, Italy and Spain contributed samples from acute and convalescent COVID-19. T cells, B-cell-depleted T cells, or PBMCs supplied cDNA or gDNA.

In the authors' workflow: From reference gene primer amplification, estimates of nucleated cell counts were derived. Clones were sequenced by immunoSEQ multiplex PCR, and TCRdb holds only the in-frame ones, with some missing. That table furnishes V, J and clone size, whereas the DNA furnished D and trimming. Here the sample spans about 57,000 clones, 75% to 90% being singletons. The chain joins TRBV3-1 (or the pseudogene TRBV3-2) to TRBJ2-1; D perhaps matches TRBD2 (6 bases). The clonotype comes from a woman of 80 years or more with COVID-19, enrolled during active disease. The sequencing input was peripheral blood. CDR3 bases: TGTGCCAGCAGCCTTAGCGGCCTAGAGCAGTTCTTC. Encoded protein: CASSLSGLEQFF.